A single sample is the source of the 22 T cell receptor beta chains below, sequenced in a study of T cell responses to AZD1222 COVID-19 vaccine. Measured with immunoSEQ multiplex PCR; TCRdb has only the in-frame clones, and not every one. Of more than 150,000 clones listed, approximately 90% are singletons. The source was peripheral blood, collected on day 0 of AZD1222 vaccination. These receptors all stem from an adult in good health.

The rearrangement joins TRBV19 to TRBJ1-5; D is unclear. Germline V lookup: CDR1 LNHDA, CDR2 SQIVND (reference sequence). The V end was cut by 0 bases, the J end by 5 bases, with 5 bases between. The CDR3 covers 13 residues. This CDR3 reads CASSIDRYQPQHF. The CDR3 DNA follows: TGTGCCAGTAGTATAGATCGGTATCAGCCCCAGCATTTT.

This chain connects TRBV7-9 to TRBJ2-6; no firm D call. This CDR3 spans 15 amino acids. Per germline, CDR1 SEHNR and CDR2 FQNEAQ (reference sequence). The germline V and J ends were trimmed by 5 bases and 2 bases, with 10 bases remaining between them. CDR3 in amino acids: CASSPEWAGANVLTF. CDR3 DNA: TGTGCCAGCAGCCCCGAGTGGGCTGGGGCCAACGTCCTGACTTTC.

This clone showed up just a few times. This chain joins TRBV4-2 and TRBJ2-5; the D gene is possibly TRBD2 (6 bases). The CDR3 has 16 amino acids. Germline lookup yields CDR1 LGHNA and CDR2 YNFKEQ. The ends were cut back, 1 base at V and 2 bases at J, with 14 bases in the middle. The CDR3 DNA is TGTGCCAGCAGCCAAGGGTATAGCGGAGGACAAGAGACCCAGTACTTC. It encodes CASSQGYSGGQETQYF.

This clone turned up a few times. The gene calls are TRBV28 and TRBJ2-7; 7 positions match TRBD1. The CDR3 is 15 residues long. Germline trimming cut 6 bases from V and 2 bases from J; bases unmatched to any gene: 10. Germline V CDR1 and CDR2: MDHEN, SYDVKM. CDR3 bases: TGTGCCAGCAGCCCCCGGAGGACAGGACCCTACGAGCAGTACTTC. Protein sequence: CASSPRRTGPYEQYF.

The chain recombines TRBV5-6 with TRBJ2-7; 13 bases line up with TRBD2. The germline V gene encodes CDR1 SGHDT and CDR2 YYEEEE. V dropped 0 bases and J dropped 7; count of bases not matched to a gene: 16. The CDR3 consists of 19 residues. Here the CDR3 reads CASSLVRFIGTSGTNEQYF. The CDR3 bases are TGTGCCAGCAGCTTGGTCCGATTTATCGGGACTAGCGGGACGAATGAGCAGTACTTC. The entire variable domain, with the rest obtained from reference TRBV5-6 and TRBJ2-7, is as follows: DAGVTQSPTHLIKTRGQQVTLRCSPKSGHDTVSWYQQALGQGPQFIFQYYEEEERQRGNFPDRFSGHQFPNYSSELNVNALLLGDSALYLCASSLVRFIGTSGTNEQYFGPGTRLTVT.

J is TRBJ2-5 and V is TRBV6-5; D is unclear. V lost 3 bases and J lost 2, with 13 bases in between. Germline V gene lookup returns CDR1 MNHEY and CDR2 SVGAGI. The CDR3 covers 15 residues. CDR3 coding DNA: TGTGCCAGCAGTTATAGAGATTCTCGACAAGAGACCCAGTACTTC. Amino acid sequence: CASSYRDSRQETQYF.

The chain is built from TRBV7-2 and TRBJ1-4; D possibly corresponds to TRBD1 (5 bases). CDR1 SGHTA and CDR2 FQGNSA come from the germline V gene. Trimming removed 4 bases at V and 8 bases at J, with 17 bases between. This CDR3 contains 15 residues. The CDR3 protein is CASSSRATAPEKLFF. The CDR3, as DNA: TGTGCCAGCAGCTCACGGGCGACAGCCCCAGAAAAACTGTTTTTT.

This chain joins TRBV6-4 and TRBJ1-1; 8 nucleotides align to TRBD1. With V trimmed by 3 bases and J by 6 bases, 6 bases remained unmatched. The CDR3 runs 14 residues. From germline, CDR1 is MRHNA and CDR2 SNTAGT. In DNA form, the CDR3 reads TGTGCCAGCAGTGAGACCGGGACAGGATCTGAAGCTTTCTTT. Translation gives CASSETGTGSEAFF.

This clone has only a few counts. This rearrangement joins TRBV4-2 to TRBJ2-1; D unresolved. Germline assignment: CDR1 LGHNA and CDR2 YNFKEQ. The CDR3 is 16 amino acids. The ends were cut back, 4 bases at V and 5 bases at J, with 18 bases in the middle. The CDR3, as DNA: TGTGCCAGCAGCCGGTTGGACGCCTCGTCGGACAATGAGCAGTTCTTC. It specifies CASSRLDASSDNEQFF.

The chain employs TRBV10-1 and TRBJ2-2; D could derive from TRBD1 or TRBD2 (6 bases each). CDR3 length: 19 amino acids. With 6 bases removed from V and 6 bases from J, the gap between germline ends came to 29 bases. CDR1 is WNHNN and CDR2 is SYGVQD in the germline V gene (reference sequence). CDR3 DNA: TGCGCCAGCAGCGTCGGGGGCGCGGTATCCTTTCCCTCGGCCGGGGAGCTGTTTTTT. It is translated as CASSVGGAVSFPSAGELFF.

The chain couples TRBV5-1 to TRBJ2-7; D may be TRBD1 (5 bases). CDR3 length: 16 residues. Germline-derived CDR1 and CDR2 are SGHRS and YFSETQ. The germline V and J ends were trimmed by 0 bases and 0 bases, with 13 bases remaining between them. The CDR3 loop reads CASSLGWGRSSYEQYF. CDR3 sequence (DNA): TGCGCCAGCAGCTTGGGGTGGGGCCGTAGCTCCTACGAGCAGTACTTC.

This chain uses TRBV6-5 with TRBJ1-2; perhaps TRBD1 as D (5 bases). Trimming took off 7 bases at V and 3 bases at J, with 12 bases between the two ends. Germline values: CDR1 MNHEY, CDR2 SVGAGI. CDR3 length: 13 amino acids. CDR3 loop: CASTGTEYYGYTF. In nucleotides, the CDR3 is TGTGCCAGCACCGGGACGGAATACTATGGCTACACCTTC.

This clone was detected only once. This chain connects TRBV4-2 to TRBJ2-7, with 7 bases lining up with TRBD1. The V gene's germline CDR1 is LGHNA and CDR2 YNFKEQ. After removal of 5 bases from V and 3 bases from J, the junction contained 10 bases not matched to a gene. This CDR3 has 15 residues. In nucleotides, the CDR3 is TGTGCCAGCAGCGCAGGGACAGACCCATTCTACGAGCAGTACTTC. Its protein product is CASSAGTDPFYEQYF.

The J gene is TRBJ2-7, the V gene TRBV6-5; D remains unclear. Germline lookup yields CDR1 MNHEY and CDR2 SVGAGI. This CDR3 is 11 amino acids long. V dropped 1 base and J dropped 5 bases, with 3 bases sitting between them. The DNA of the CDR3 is TGTGCCAGCAGTTACTTCAACGAGCAGTACTTC. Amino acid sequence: CASSYFNEQYF.

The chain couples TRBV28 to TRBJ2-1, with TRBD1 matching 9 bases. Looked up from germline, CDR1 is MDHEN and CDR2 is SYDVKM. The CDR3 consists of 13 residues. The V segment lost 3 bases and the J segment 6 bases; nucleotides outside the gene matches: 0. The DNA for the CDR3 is TGTGCCAGCAGTTTGGACAGGGGCAATGAGCAGTTCTTC. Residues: CASSLDRGNEQFF.

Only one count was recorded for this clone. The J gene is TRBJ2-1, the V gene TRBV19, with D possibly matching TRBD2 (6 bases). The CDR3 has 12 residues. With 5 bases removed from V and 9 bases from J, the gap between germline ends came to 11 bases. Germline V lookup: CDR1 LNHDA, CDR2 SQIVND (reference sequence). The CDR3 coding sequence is TGTGCCAGTAGTGCCGGGGGTCGTGAGCAGTTCTTC. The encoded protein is CASSAGGREQFF. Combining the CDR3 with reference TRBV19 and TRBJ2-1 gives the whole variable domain DGGITQSPKYLFRKEGQNVTLSCEQNLNHDAMYWYRQDPGQGLRLIYYSQIVNDFQKGDIAEGYSVSREKKESFPLTVTSAQKNPTAFYLCASSAGGREQFFGPGTRLTVL.

The CDR3: CASSPPASSGANVLTF. CDR3 DNA: TGTGCCAGCTCACCACCCGCGAGCTCTGGGGCCAACGTCCTGACTTTC. The chain employs TRBV18 and TRBJ2-6; D not resolved. Trimming left V 0 bases short and J 0 bases short, with 6 bases between. CDR1 KGHSH and CDR2 LQKENI come from the germline V gene. The CDR3 spans 16 residues.

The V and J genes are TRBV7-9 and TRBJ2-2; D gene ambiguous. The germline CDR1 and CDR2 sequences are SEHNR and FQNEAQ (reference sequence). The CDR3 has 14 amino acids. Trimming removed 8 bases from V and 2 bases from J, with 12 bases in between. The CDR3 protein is CASGKGTNTGELFF. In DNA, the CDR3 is TGTGCCAGCGGTAAAGGAACCAACACCGGGGAGCTGTTTTTT.

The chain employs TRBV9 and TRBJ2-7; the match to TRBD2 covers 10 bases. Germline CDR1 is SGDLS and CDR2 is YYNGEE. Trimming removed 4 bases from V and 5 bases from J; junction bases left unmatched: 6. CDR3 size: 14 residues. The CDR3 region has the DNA TGTGCCAGCAGCTTGGGACTAGCGCTGGACGAGCAGTACTTC. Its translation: CASSLGLALDEQYF.

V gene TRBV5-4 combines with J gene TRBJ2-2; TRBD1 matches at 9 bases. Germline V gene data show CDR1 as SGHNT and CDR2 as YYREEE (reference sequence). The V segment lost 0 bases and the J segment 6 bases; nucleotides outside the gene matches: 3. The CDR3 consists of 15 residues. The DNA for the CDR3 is TGTGCCAGCAGCTTGGGGGACAGGGTCCCCGGGGAGCTGTTTTTT. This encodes CASSLGDRVPGELFF.

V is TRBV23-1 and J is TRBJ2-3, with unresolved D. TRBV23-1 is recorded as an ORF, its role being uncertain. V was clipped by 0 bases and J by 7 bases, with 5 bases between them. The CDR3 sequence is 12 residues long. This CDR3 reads CASSQSVHTQYF. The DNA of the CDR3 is TGCGCCAGCAGTCAATCAGTACATACGCAGTATTTT.

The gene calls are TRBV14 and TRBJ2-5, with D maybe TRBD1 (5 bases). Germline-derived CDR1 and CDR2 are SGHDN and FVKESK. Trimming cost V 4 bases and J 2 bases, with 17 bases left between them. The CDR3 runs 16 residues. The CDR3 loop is CASSPLWGDSQETQYF. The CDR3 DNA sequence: TGTGCCAGCAGCCCCCTCTGGGGCGATAGTCAAGAGACCCAGTACTTC.